This paragraph covers one TCR beta chain sequence. The target antigen is unknown. The data stem from a study of cytomegalovirus exposure and HLA in healthy donors. Study observations and caveats: Previously analyzed data showed that most TCR beta V segments were productive at a frequency of about 87% or about 30%. The authors later found most CMV-associated TCR beta chains appeared HLA-restricted. CMV serostatus was the only recorded immune exposure for donors.

The CDR3 is made up of 14 amino acids. Germline V lookup: CDR1 SGHAT, CDR2 FQDESV (reference sequence). Trimming shortened V by 6 bases and J by 0 bases, and 9 bases separated the two germline ends. The PCR was carried out with 60 Vbeta primers and 13 Jbeta primers. Data came from immunoSEQ multiplex PCR; TCRdb stores just in-frame clones and leaves some out. The table records over 100,000 clones, 70% to 75% of them present only once. This chain joins TRBV11-1 and TRBJ1-3; the D is unclear. The sequenced material came from PBMCs. The clonotype originates from a male donor in good health and CMV-seronegative. As DNA, the CDR3 is TGTGCCAGCAGACCTAACTACTCTGGAAACACCATATATTTT. It encodes CASRPNYSGNTIYF. The full variable domain, with the rest looked up from reference TRBV11-1 and TRBJ1-3, is EAEVAQSPRYKITEKSQAVAFWCDPISGHATLYWYRQILGQGPELLVQFQDESVVDDSQLPKDRFSAERLKGVDSTLKIQPAELGDSAMYLCASRPNYSGNTIYFGEGSWLTVV.